This T cell receptor beta chain was observed in a study of shared clonotypes between healthy human individuals. Background on the study: Donors, aged 18 to 49, were a couple of women and a few men. Findings and limits, study-wide: A small donor pool kept down the genetic and exposure-history diversity that was represented.

Remarks on this clone: The antigen is not known.

TCRdb's table, derived via immunoSEQ multiplex PCR, lists solely in-frame clones and lacks some. The sample has about half a million clones, less than 85% seen once. This CDR3 is 16 amino acids long. V dropped 3 bases and J dropped 5; count of bases not matched to a gene: 12. CDR1 SSHAT and CDR2 FNYEAQ come from the germline V gene (reference sequence). Without sorting, samples used tens of millions of PBMCs for genomic DNA. Sequenced material: PBMCs. This TCR was sampled from a woman aged 40 to 50 in good health. Some clones in this sample may be carry-over from other donors' samples. The chain links TRBV7-7 to TRBJ2-5; 7 bases agree with TRBD1. The CDR3 DNA reads TGTGCCAGCAGCTTCACACACAGGGGTGGAATCGAGACCCAGTACTTC. It is translated as CASSFTHRGGIETQYF.